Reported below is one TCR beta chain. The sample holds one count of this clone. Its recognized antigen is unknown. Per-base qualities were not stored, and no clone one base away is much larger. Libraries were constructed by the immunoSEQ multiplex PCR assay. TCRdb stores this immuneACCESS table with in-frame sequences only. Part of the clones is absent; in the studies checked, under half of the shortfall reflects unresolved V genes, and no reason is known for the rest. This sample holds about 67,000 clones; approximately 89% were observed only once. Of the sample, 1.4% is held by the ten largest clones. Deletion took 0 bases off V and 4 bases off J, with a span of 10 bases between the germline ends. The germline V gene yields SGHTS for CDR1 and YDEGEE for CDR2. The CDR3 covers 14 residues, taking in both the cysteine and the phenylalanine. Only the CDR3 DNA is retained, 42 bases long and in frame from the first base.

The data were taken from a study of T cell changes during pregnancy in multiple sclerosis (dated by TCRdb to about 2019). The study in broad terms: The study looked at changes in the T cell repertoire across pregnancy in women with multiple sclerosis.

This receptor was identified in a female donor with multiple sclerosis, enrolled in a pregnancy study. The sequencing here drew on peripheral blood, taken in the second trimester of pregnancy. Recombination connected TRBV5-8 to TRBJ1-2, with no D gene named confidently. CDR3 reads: CASSLEAATYGYTF. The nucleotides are TGTGCCAGCAGCTTGGAAGCGGCTACCTATGGCTACACCTTC. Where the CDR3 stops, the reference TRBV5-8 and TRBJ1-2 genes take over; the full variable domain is EAGVTQSPTHLIKTRGQQATLRCSPISGHTSVYWYQQALGLGLQFLLWYDEGEERNRGNFPPRFSGRQFPNYSSELNVNALELEDSALYLCASSLEAATYGYTFGSGTRLTVV.